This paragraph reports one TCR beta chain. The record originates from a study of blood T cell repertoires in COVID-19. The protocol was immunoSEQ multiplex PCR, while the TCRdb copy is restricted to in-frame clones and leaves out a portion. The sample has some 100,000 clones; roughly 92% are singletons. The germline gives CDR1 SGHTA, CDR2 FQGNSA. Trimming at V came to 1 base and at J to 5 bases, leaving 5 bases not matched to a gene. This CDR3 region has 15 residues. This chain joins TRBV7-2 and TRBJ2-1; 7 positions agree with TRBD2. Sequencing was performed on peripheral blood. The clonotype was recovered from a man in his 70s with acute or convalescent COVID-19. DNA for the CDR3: TGTGCCAGCAGCTTAGTCGCGGGAGTGAACAATGAGCAGTTCTTC. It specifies CASSLVAGVNNEQFF. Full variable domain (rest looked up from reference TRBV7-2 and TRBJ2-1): GAGVSQSPSNKVTEKGKDVELRCDPISGHTALYWYRQSLGQGLEFLIYFQGNSAPDKSGLPSDRFSAERTGGSVSTLTIQRTQQEDSAVYLCASSLVAGVNNEQFFGPGTRLTVL.